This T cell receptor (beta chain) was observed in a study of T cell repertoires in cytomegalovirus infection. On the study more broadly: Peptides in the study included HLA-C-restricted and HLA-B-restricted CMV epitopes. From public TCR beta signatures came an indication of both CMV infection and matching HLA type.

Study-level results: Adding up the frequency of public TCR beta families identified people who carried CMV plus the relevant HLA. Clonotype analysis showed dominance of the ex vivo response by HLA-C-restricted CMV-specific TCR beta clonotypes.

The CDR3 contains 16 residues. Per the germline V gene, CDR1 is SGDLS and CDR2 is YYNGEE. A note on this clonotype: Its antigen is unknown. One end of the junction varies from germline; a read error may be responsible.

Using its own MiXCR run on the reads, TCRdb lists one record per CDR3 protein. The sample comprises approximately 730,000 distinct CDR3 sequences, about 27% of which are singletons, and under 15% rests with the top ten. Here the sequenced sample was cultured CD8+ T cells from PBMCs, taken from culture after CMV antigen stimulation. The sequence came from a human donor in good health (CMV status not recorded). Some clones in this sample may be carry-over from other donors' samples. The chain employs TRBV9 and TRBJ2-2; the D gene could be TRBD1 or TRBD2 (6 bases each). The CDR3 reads CASSVVPGAGTGVLFF. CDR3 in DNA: TGTGCCAGCAGCGTAGTACCGGGGGCGGGCACCGGGGTGCTGTTTTTT.